The clone carrying this T cell receptor beta chain was picked up many times. No antigen is known for it. The data stem from a study of T cells after posttransplantation cyclophosphamide. General study points: Later post-transplant blood repertoires were often dominated by donor CD8+ memory clones. Tissue-infiltrating T cells from skin or gut overlapped little with blood T cells. After PTCy, TRB diversity resembled that of CNI/methotrexate controls.

Sequencing used immunoSEQ multiplex PCR; TCRdb keeps in-frame clones, though not all of them. The sample contains 20,000 to 25,000 clones, none of them singletons. Germline loops: CDR1 GTSNPN, CDR2 SVGIG (reference sequence). V lost 3 bases to trimming and J lost 3 bases; unmatched junction nucleotides: 8. CDR3 size: 16 residues. A marrow graft followed busulfan-fludarabine conditioning, with cyclophosphamide on days +3 and +4. This sequence joins TRBV30 and TRBJ2-1, with TRBD2 matching over 10 bases. The sample was PBMCs, taken after allogeneic stem cell transplant with posttransplant cyclophosphamide. This sequence originates from a male patient younger than 30 who received an allogeneic stem cell transplant from a related donor, was CMV-positive, and had no GVHD. The T cells may come from the graft donor. The CDR3 DNA sequence: TGTGCCTGGAGGGACAGTCTAGCGGGAGTCTACAATGAGCAGTTCTTC. This encodes CAWRDSLAGVYNEQFF.